Below, 22 T cell receptor beta chains from the same sample are listed, as sequenced in a study of blood T cell repertoires in COVID-19 (dated by TCRdb to 2020 to 2022). Preparation of the library involved the immunoSEQ multiplex PCR assay. TCRdb obtained this table from immuneACCESS and retained in-frame rearrangements with V and J assigned. These tables miss some clones; where compared with another copy, unresolved V genes account for less than half of the shortfall, and the remainder is unexplained. This sample lists tens of thousands of clones; roughly 88% were detected once. The ten largest account for just under 2% of the sample. Sample: peripheral blood. All receptors come from a man in his thirties or forties with acute or convalescent COVID-19.

This chain connects TRBV5-1 to TRBJ2-3, with D perhaps TRBD1 (6 bases). The ends were cut back, 4 bases at V and 2 bases at J, with 17 bases in the middle. The CDR3 totals 16 residues. In germline, CDR1 is SGHRS, CDR2 YFSETQ. The CDR3 sequence: CASSPTTGIYTDTQYF. The CDR3 nucleotides read TGCGCCAGCAGCCCCACCACAGGGATCTACACAGATACGCAGTATTTT.

Only a few counts were recorded for this clone. This chain links TRBV7-6 with TRBJ2-2; D ambiguous. Germline V gene data show CDR1 as SGHVS and CDR2 as FNYEAQ. With 5 bases removed from V and 1 base from J, the gap between germline ends came to 11 bases. There are 15 residues in the CDR3. The CDR3 protein is CASSRYRLNTGELFF. The CDR3 DNA is TGTGCCAGCAGCCGTTACAGATTGAACACCGGGGAGCTGTTTTTT.

The V and J genes are TRBV27 and TRBJ2-3; D remains unclear. Trimming pared 7 bases from V and 6 bases from J, leaving 14 bases between. The CDR3 has 13 amino acids. Germline CDR1 reads MNHEY; CDR2 reads SMNVEV (reference sequence). This CDR3 is CASMAAPFDTQYF. Here the CDR3 DNA reads TGTGCCAGCATGGCTGCCCCGTTTGATACGCAGTATTTT.

The V gene is TRBV18, the J gene TRBJ1-1; D ambiguous. With 2 bases removed from V and 3 bases from J, the gap between germline ends came to 10 bases. The CDR3 extends over 14 amino acids. Germline V CDR1 and CDR2: KGHSH, LQKENI. CDR3 region: CASSPEALDTEAFF. The DNA for the CDR3 is TGTGCCAGCTCACCAGAGGCCCTGGACACTGAAGCTTTCTTT. The whole variable domain, filled in from reference TRBV18 and TRBJ1-1, reads NAGVMQNPRHLVRRRGQEARLRCSPMKGHSHVYWYRQLPEEGLKFMVYLQKENIIDESGMPKERFSAEFPKEGPSILRIQQVVRGDSAAYFCASSPEALDTEAFFGQGTRLTVV.

The CDR3 DNA sequence: TGTGCCAGCAGCTTTATTTCTGAGGGCTACACCTTC. It translates to CASSFISEGYTF. V usage is TRBV7-9 and J usage is TRBJ1-2; D is ambiguous. This CDR3 comprises 12 residues. V lost 3 bases, J lost 8 bases, and 10 bases lay in between. Per germline, CDR1 SEHNR and CDR2 FQNEAQ (reference sequence). Complete variable domain (other parts from reference TRBV7-9 and TRBJ1-2): DTGVSQNPRHKITKRGQNVTFRCDPISEHNRLYWYRQTLGQGPEFLTYFQNEAQLEKSRLLSDRFSAERPKGSFSTLEIQRTEQGDSAMYLCASSFISEGYTFGSGTRLTVV.

Turning to this clone: Distinct nucleotide sequences in the sample also encode this CDR3. This sequence joins TRBV3-1 (or the pseudogene TRBV3-2) and TRBJ1-1, with D possibly being TRBD1 (5 bases). Germline V CDR1 and CDR2: LGHDT, YNNKEL (reference sequence). This CDR3 spans 13 amino acids. V dropped 4 bases and J dropped 2 bases, with 8 bases sitting between them. The CDR3 bases are TGTGCCAGCAGCCTTACAGGAAACACTGAAGCTTTCTTT. Protein: CASSLTGNTEAFF.

The chain uses TRBV5-5 and TRBJ1-4, with D unclear. Trimming removed 2 bases at V and 7 bases at J, with 15 bases between. The CDR3 consists of 15 residues. Germline values: CDR1 SGHKS, CDR2 YYEKEE (reference sequence). CDR3 sequence (DNA): TGTGCCAGCAGCTTCTCCTGGGAGGTCGGTGAAAAACTGTTTTTT. Translating gives CASSFSWEVGEKLFF.

This chain joins TRBV5-4 and TRBJ1-1; the D is unclear. V lost 4 bases and J lost 4, with 14 bases in between. The CDR3 extends over 14 amino acids. The germline CDR1 and CDR2 sequences are SGHNT and YYREEE (reference sequence). The CDR3 DNA follows: TGTGCCAGCAGCCTCCGGGGAATTGGCACTGAAGCTTTCTTT. Its protein product is CASSLRGIGTEAFF. The full variable domain, with the rest looked up from reference TRBV5-4 and TRBJ1-1, is ETGVTQSPTHLIKTRGQQVTLRCSSQSGHNTVSWYQQALGQGPQFIFQYYREEENGRGNFPPRFSGLQFPNYSSELNVNALELDDSALYLCASSLRGIGTEAFFGQGTRLTVV.

The chain couples TRBV4-1 to TRBJ2-3; weak D call: TRBD2 (5 bases). The ends were cut back, 4 bases at V and 5 bases at J, with 13 bases in the middle. CDR1 is MGHRA and CDR2 is YSYEKL in the germline V gene. CDR3 length equals 14 residues. The CDR3 loop reads CASSPSRGRDTQYF. For the CDR3, the DNA is TGCGCCAGCAGCCCATCCCGGGGTCGAGATACGCAGTATTTT.

This chain links TRBV7-9 with TRBJ1-1; TRBD1 agrees at 9 bases. CDR1 and CDR2 (germline): SEHNR, FQNEAQ (reference sequence). V lost 4 bases to trimming and J lost 0 bases; unmatched junction nucleotides: 0. CDR3 length: 14 amino acids. CDR3 protein: CASSWDRVNTEAFF. CDR3 nucleotides: TGTGCCAGCAGCTGGGACAGGGTGAACACTGAAGCTTTCTTT.

This CDR3 reads CASSLLAGGYGYTF. For the CDR3, the DNA is TGTGCCAGCAGCTTACTGGCGGGGGGTTATGGCTACACCTTC. The chain links TRBV7-9 to TRBJ1-2, with D possibly matching TRBD1 (5 bases). The CDR3 consists of 14 residues. Germline V CDR1 and CDR2: SEHNR, FQNEAQ (reference sequence). Trimming shortened V by 2 bases and J by 5 bases, and 12 bases separated the two germline ends.

This clone has only a few counts. V gene TRBV9 combines with J gene TRBJ1-1; 8 bases align to TRBD1. CDR3 length: 15 residues. Per germline, CDR1 SGDLS and CDR2 YYNGEE. Losses at the gene ends were 2 bases for V and 4 bases for J; bases not matched to a gene: 7. The CDR3 nucleotides are TGTGCCAGCAGCGTTTCCGGGACAGGTCTCACTGAAGCTTTCTTT. This gives the protein CASSVSGTGLTEAFF.

The V and J genes are TRBV19 and TRBJ2-3; TRBD2 aligns across 11 bases. The V segment lost 6 bases and the J segment 4 bases; nucleotides outside the gene matches: 9. This CDR3 has 16 residues. Germline CDR1 is LNHDA and CDR2 is SQIVND (reference sequence). The CDR3 nucleotides are TGTGCCAGTAGATCCCTTAGCGGGAGGGTGGCAGATACGCAGTATTTT. It translates to CASRSLSGRVADTQYF.

V gene TRBV6-5 combines with J gene TRBJ2-2; perhaps TRBD1 as D (6 bases). V was cut by 9 bases and J by 1 base, with 12 bases left in between. Germline CDR1 and CDR2: MNHEY and SVGAGI. The CDR3 is 14 amino acids. CDR3 bases: TGTGCCAGTCGGGACATCTGGAACACCGGGGAGCTGTTTTTT. Its protein product is CASRDIWNTGELFF.

This clone was picked up a small number of times. CDR3 in amino acids: CASSLGQGLRYNEQFF. CDR3 nucleotides: TGTGCCAGCAGCTTAGGGCAGGGGCTACGATACAATGAGCAGTTCTTC. The chain uses TRBV11-2 and TRBJ2-1; the D gene is possibly TRBD1 (6 bases). The CDR3 length is 16 residues. Per germline, CDR1 SGHAT and CDR2 FQNNGV. The V and J ends lost 1 base and 4 bases respectively, with 14 bases between them. Full variable domain (missing parts from reference TRBV11-2 and TRBJ2-1): EAGVAQSPRYKIIEKRQSVAFWCNPISGHATLYWYQQILGQGPKLLIQFQNNGVVDDSQLPKDRFSAERLKGVDSTLKIQPAKLEDSAVYLCASSLGQGLRYNEQFFGPGTRLTVL.

The rearrangement joins TRBV7-8 to TRBJ2-2, with 10 bases matching TRBD1. Unmatched junction bases numbered 3, after V lost 4 bases and J lost 4 bases. This CDR3 spans 15 amino acids. Germline-derived CDR1 and CDR2 are SGHVS and FQNEAQ. The CDR3 DNA sequence: TGTGCCAGCAGCTACCGGGACAGGGGCACCGGGGAGCTGTTTTTT. Its translation is CASSYRDRGTGELFF.

This clone has just one count. V gene TRBV12-3 or TRBV12-4 combines with J gene TRBJ2-1, with D tentatively TRBD2 (6 bases). This CDR3 region has 12 residues. The V end lost 7 bases, the J end lost 9 bases, and 13 bases lay between the germline ends. CDR3: CASNVRGGEQFF. The CDR3 region has the DNA TGTGCCAGCAACGTGAGGGGAGGTGAGCAGTTCTTC.

V and J are TRBV10-3 and TRBJ1-2; 9 bases fit TRBD1. The V gene end was trimmed by 5 bases and the J gene end by 3 bases; junction bases not matched to a gene: 16. CDR1 is ENHRY and CDR2 is SYGVKD in the germline V gene. The CDR3 runs to 18 residues. As DNA, the CDR3 is TGTGCCATCAGTAGTAGGGGACAGGGAGGTTGGTACGACTATGGCTACACCTTC. As protein: CAISSRGQGGWYDYGYTF.

The J gene is TRBJ2-4, the V gene TRBV4-3, with 11 bases lining up with TRBD1. Germline V lookup: CDR1 LGHNA, CDR2 YSLEER. J lost 4 bases, V lost 3 bases, and 2 bases had no gene match. CDR3 length equals 15 residues. This CDR3 reads CASSQGQGGKNIQYF. As DNA, the CDR3 is TGCGCCAGCAGCCAGGGACAGGGGGGAAAAAACATTCAGTACTTC.

V and J are TRBV4-3 and TRBJ1-3; unclear D gene. The length of the CDR3 is 16 residues. CDR1 LGHNA and CDR2 YSLEER come from the germline V gene. V lost 0 bases, J lost 0 bases, and 9 bases lay in between. The CDR3 nucleotides are TGCGCCAGCAGCCAAGAGCTCGGAGGCTCTGGAAACACCATATATTTT. It specifies CASSQELGGSGNTIYF.

V usage is TRBV3-1 (or the pseudogene TRBV3-2) and J usage is TRBJ2-2; 12 bases map to TRBD2. Germline V lookup: CDR1 LGHDT, CDR2 YNNKEL (reference sequence). The length of the CDR3 is 15 residues. V shed 5 bases, J shed 9 bases, and the junction held 7 bases outside the gene matches. The CDR3 nucleotides are TGTGCCAGCAGCACGACTAGCGGGAGTTCCAGGGAGCTGTTTTTT. Its protein product is CASSTTSGSSRELFF.

This clone was seen only once. The V and J genes are TRBV19 and TRBJ1-1; no clear D gene. The germline V and J ends were trimmed by 3 bases and 2 bases, with 19 bases remaining between them. CDR1 and CDR2 from the germline V gene are LNHDA and SQIVND (reference sequence). The CDR3 is made up of 17 amino acids. CDR3 in DNA: TGTGCCAGTAGTATCAGTGTGGGCCAGGCTGCAAACACTGAAGCTTTCTTT. This codes for CASSISVGQAANTEAFF.